These 21 T cell receptor beta chains came from one sample sequenced in a study of cytomegalovirus exposure and HLA in healthy donors. Primers: 60 Vbeta forward and 13 Jbeta reverse. Generated by immunoSEQ multiplex PCR, the TCRdb table keeps only in-frame clones and is missing some. This table holds about 130,000 clones, 76% found once. Sequenced input: PBMCs. The receptors originated from a man aged 45 to 65 in good health and CMV-seronegative.

The chain is built from TRBV11-2 and TRBJ2-7; a possible D gene is TRBD1 (7 bases). Germline assignment: CDR1 SGHAT and CDR2 FQNNGV. The CDR3 is 14 residues long. Trimming left V 3 bases short and J 5 bases short, with 14 bases between. CDR3 nucleotide sequence: TGTGCCAGCAGCTTGACAGGGTGGGGGGACGAGCAGTACTTC. Amino acids: CASSLTGWGDEQYF.

The rearrangement joins TRBV18 to TRBJ2-7; D is ambiguous. CDR3 length equals 13 residues. Germline CDR1 KGHSH, CDR2 LQKENI. V lost 6 bases and J 0 bases, leaving 9 bases between the germline ends. CDR3 region: CASSQVSSYEQYF. The CDR3 region has the DNA TGTGCCAGCTCCCAGGTGAGCTCCTACGAGCAGTACTTC.

The genes are TRBV7-7 and TRBJ2-5; D not certain. V was trimmed by 6 bases and J by 4 bases, leaving 12 bases between them. Germline CDR1 and CDR2: SSHAT and FNYEAQ (reference sequence). The CDR3 consists of 13 residues. The CDR3 nucleotides read TGTGCCAGCAGTGAAGATAGAGTAGAGACCCAGTACTTC. Protein: CASSEDRVETQYF.

This chain uses TRBV5-1 with TRBJ1-2; weak D call: TRBD1 (5 bases). Germline CDR1 reads SGHRS; CDR2 reads YFSETQ. V was clipped by 1 base and J by 0 bases, with 10 bases between them. The CDR3 spans 15 residues. The CDR3 DNA sequence: TGCGCCAGCAGCTTGACAGGCGCCACTAACTATGGCTACACCTTC. Its translation is CASSLTGATNYGYTF.

This clone was seen only once. The V call is TRBV21-1, the J call TRBJ1-1; the D segment call TRBD1 is taken from the table without a DNA check. TRBV21-1 is a recognized pseudogene. The CDR3 has 17 amino acids. CDR3 sequence (DNA): TGTGCCAGCAGTAAACGGGAAAAGACAGGGGGGAACACTGAAGCTTTCTTT. Translation: CASSKREKTGGNTEAFF.

This clone was detected only a few times. The chain combines TRBV6-6 with TRBJ2-3; 8 positions match TRBD1. V lost 6 bases and J lost 0; bases outside the gene matches: 8. The CDR3 length is 16 residues. Germline V CDR1 and CDR2: MNHNY, SVGAGI (reference sequence). In nucleotides, the CDR3 is TGTGCCAGCAGGCTTCGGACAGGGCCAAGCACAGATACGCAGTATTTT. Its translation: CASRLRTGPSTDTQYF.

The J gene is TRBJ2-5, the V gene TRBV2; D possibly corresponds to TRBD2 (5 bases). Germline assignment: CDR1 SNHLY and CDR2 FYNNEI. This CDR3 contains 15 residues. V lost 2 bases to trimming and J lost 9 bases, with 19 bases between them. The CDR3 region has the DNA TGTGCCAGCAGTGAACGGTCGGCGGGTCGGGCGGCCCAGTACTTC. This encodes CASSERSAGRAAQYF. Variable domain in full (rest from reference TRBV2 and TRBJ2-5): EPEVTQTPSHQVTQMGQEVILRCVPISNHLYFYWYRQILGQKVEFLVSFYNNEISEKSEIFDDQFSVERPDGSNFTLKIRSTKLEDSAMYFCASSERSAGRAAQYFGPGTRLLVL.

The J gene is TRBJ1-4, the V gene TRBV28; tentative D call: TRBD1 (6 bases). From germline, CDR1 is MDHEN and CDR2 SYDVKM. The CDR3 consists of 15 residues. Trimming pared 6 bases from V and 7 bases from J, leaving 18 bases between. CDR3 bases: TGTGCCAGCAGCCCCTCGGGGGGCGCGGGTGAAAAACTGTTTTTT. This translates into CASSPSGGAGEKLFF. The full variable domain, completed using reference TRBV28 and TRBJ1-4, is DVKVTQSSRYLVKRTGEKVFLECVQDMDHENMFWYRQDPGLGLRLIYFSYDVKMKEKGDIPEGYSVSREKKERFSLILESASTNQTSMYLCASSPSGGAGEKLFFGSGTQLSVL.

The J gene is TRBJ2-3, the V gene TRBV10-3, with D tentatively TRBD2 (6 bases). The germline gives CDR1 ENHRY, CDR2 SYGVKD. CDR3 size: 16 residues. Trimming left V 8 bases short and J 0 bases short, with 18 bases between. The CDR3, as DNA: TGTGCCATCGCGAGCGTGGCGGGGATAAGCACAGATACGCAGTATTTT. Protein sequence: CAIASVAGISTDTQYF.

This clone showed up just a few times. The rearrangement joins TRBV11-2 to TRBJ1-2; 7 bases are a match to TRBD1. The germline V gene has CDR1 SGHAT and CDR2 FQNNGV. CDR3 length: 13 amino acids. V was clipped by 5 bases and J by 7 bases; unmatched bases: 7. This CDR3 is CASSLYRGSGYTF. The CDR3 DNA is TGTGCCAGCAGCCTGTACAGGGGTAGTGGCTACACCTTC.

This clone was seen a few times. V and J are TRBV4-1 and TRBJ1-4; perhaps TRBD1 as D (5 bases). The CDR3 is 14 amino acids. Germline V lookup: CDR1 MGHRA, CDR2 YSYEKL. V was pared by 3 bases and J by 7 bases, with 12 bases between. This chain's CDR3 is CASSQGEVGEKLFF. CDR3 DNA: TGCGCCAGCAGCCAGGGGGAGGTGGGTGAAAAACTGTTTTTT.

V usage is TRBV10-3 and J usage is TRBJ1-1; 8 bases map to TRBD1. Germline CDR1 reads ENHRY; CDR2 reads SYGVKD. This CDR3 is built from 15 residues. J lost 5 bases, V lost 3 bases, and 8 bases had no gene match. The CDR3: CAISDPRGRPTEAFF. The DNA of the CDR3 is TGTGCCATCAGTGACCCCAGGGGGCGCCCAACTGAAGCTTTCTTT.

The chain joins TRBV9 to TRBJ2-7; 13 bases map to TRBD2. Trimming removed 4 bases from V and 3 bases from J; junction bases left unmatched: 7. CDR1 is SGDLS and CDR2 is YYNGEE in the germline V gene. The CDR3 has 16 residues. CDR3 coding DNA: TGTGCCAGCAGCCCAAGACTAGCGGGGGGCCTCTACGAGCAGTACTTC. Its protein is CASSPRLAGGLYEQYF.

The chain is built from TRBV9 and TRBJ2-1, with TRBD2 as a possible D gene (5 bases). V lost 0 bases and J 7 bases, leaving 11 bases between the germline ends. The CDR3 extends over 14 amino acids. Germline V gene sequence: CDR1 SGDLS, CDR2 YYNGEE. The CDR3 is CASSVELEGNEQFF. The CDR3 DNA reads TGTGCCAGCAGCGTAGAACTAGAAGGGAATGAGCAGTTCTTC.

The chain uses TRBV2 and TRBJ2-5; 8 bases agree with TRBD2. The V segment lost 4 bases and the J segment 4 bases; nucleotides outside the gene matches: 5. The CDR3 runs 14 residues. Germline lookup yields CDR1 SNHLY and CDR2 FYNNEI. CDR3 bases: TGTGCCAGCAGTGGGGCTCTAGCGGGAGAGACCCAGTACTTC. As protein: CASSGALAGETQYF. The full variable domain, in which reference TRBV2 and TRBJ2-5 provide the parts outside the CDR3, is EPEVTQTPSHQVTQMGQEVILRCVPISNHLYFYWYRQILGQKVEFLVSFYNNEISEKSEIFDDQFSVERPDGSNFTLKIRSTKLEDSAMYFCASSGALAGETQYFGPGTRLLVL.

V and J are TRBV19 and TRBJ1-5; D uncertain. This CDR3 is 15 amino acids long. Germline CDR1 is LNHDA and CDR2 is SQIVND (reference sequence). V was shortened by 1 base and J by 5 bases, with 12 bases between the two germline ends. The CDR3 nucleotides are TGTGCCAGTAGTATAGTAGGAGGGTCCGATCAGCCCCAGCATTTT. Translating gives CASSIVGGSDQPQHF.

This clone came up a few times. V and J are TRBV9 and TRBJ1-6; D perhaps matches TRBD1 (6 bases). The V end was cut by 4 bases, the J end by 8 bases, with 13 bases between. CDR3 length equals 14 residues. Germline-derived CDR1 and CDR2 are SGDLS and YYNGEE. Here the CDR3 reads CASSPRGGDSPLHF. The CDR3 DNA reads as TGTGCCAGCAGCCCCAGGGGTGGCGATTCACCCCTCCACTTT.

The J gene is TRBJ1-1, the V gene TRBV2, with 7 bases that match TRBD1. The CDR3 contains 14 residues. Germline trimming cut 7 bases from V and 1 base from J; bases unmatched to any gene: 6. CDR1 and CDR2 from the germline V gene are SNHLY and FYNNEI. Here the CDR3 DNA reads TGTGCCAGCAAAGGAGGGACAGCGAACACTGAAGCTTTCTTT. Its translation: CASKGGTANTEAFF.

A remark on this clone: One junction end does not reproduce the germline sequence, and a read error may be involved. The rearrangement joins TRBV7-9 to TRBJ1-1; D remains unclear. The CDR3 extends over 12 amino acids. Germline V gives CDR1 SEHNR, CDR2 FQNEAQ (reference sequence). The CDR3 nucleotides read TGTTCCAGCAGCTTATTAAACAGCGGGGCTTTCTTT. This encodes CSSSLLNSGAFF.

This clone was detected ten times or more. The CDR3 nucleotides read TGTGCCAGCAGCGATGCGTGGCGGGCAGGCAACGAGCAGTACTTC. Translation gives CASSDAWRAGNEQYF. The chain has TRBV6-5 and TRBJ2-7; TRBD2 might be the D (5 bases). Germline V gene lookup returns CDR1 MNHEY and CDR2 SVGAGI. The CDR3 runs to 15 residues. V lost 6 bases to trimming and J lost 5 bases, with 20 bases between them.

The V call is TRBV7-2, the J call TRBJ1-4; D not certain. The germline V and J ends were trimmed by 6 bases and 5 bases, with 7 bases remaining between them. This CDR3 is built from 12 residues. Germline V gene data show CDR1 as SGHTA and CDR2 as FQGNSA. The DNA of the CDR3 is TGTGCCAGCAGGGGAGACAATGAAAAACTGTTTTTT. It is translated as CASRGDNEKLFF.